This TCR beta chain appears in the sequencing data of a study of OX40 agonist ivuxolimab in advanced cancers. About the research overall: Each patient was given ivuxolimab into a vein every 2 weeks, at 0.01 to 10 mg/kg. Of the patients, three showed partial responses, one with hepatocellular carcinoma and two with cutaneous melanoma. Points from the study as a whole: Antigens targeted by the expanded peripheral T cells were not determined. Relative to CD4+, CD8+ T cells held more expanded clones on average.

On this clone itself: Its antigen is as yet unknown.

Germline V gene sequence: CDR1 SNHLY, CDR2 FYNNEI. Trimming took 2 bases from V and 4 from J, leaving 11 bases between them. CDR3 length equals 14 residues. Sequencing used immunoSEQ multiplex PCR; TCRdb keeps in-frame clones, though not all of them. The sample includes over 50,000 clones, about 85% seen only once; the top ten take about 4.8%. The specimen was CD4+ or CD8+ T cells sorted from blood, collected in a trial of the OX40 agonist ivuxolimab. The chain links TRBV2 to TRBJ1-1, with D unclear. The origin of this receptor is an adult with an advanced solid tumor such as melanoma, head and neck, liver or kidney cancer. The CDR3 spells CASSERFLTTEAFF. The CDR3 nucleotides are TGTGCCAGCAGTGAACGGTTTTTGACCACTGAAGCTTTCTTT.